This T cell receptor (beta chain) was recovered during a study of shared clonotypes between healthy human individuals. The method was immunoSEQ multiplex PCR; TCRdb's version includes in-frame clones alone and lacks a portion of them. The data contain 1.5 million to 2.5 million clones, about 94% of them singletons. A remark on this clone: The antigen remains unidentified.

Findings of the study overall: Generation probabilities of non-shared clonotypes were lower (relative to those shared by all four donors). The donor pool, a small one, limited the genetic and exposure-history diversity represented. Tissue TCR repertoires likely differ from these blood-only repertoires.

The V gene end was trimmed by 0 bases and the J gene end by 9 bases; junction bases not matched to a gene: 4. This CDR3 is built from 14 residues. In germline, CDR1 is LNHNV, CDR2 YYDKDF (reference sequence). CD45RO-negative cells were positively selected for CCR7, leaving out terminally differentiated effector memory CD45RA+ cells. The clonotype comes from a man between 18 and 35 years old in good health. Sequencing was performed on naive CD8+ T cells sorted from blood. V gene TRBV15 combines with J gene TRBJ2-3, with 9 bases fitting TRBD1. CDR3: CATSRDLGQGTQYF. For the CDR3, the DNA is TGTGCCACCAGCAGAGATCTGGGACAGGGCACGCAGTATTTT. The entire variable domain, with the rest obtained from reference TRBV15 and TRBJ2-3, is as follows: DAMVIQNPRYQVTQFGKPVTLSCSQTLNHNVMYWYQQKSSQAPKLLFHYYDKDFNNEADTPDNFQSRRPNTSFCFLDIRSPGLGDTAMYLCATSRDLGQGTQYFGPGTRLTVL.